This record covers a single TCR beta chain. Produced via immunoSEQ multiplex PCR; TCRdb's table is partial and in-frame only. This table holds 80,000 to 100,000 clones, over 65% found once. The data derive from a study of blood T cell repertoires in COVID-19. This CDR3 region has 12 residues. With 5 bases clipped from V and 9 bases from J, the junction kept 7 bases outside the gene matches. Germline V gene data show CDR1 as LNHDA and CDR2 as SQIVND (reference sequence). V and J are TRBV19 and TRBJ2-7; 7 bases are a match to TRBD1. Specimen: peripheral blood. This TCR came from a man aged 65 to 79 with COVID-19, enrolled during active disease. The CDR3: CASSLDREVQYF. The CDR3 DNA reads TGTGCCAGTAGTCTTGACAGGGAAGTGCAGTACTTC.